Listed here is a single T cell receptor (beta chain). This clonotype appeared many times. There is no known antigen for this receptor. No much larger clone exists at a distance of one base, and base qualities are not known. The sample belongs to a study of regulatory T cells in long-lasting Graves disease (dated by TCRdb to the early 2020s). General notes on the study: Patients with newly diagnosed Graves' disease had been on antithyroid drugs for under 3 months. This study used TCR sequencing and RNA sequencing of peripheral blood to compare persistent Graves' disease patients against newly diagnosed Graves' disease patients. The study was conducted in China and was registered as a clinical trial. A total of roughly 35 samples underwent TCR sequencing, from around 13 patients with persistent Graves' disease and approximately 20 patients with newly diagnosed Graves' disease. Here is what the overall study found, with its caveats: More public clonotypes were shared among persistent patients (under 3,000) than among newly diagnosed patients (under 1,000). Sequencing and analysis were limited to the TCR beta chain. The authors acknowledged the small sample size as a limitation that may reduce accuracy. Peripheral blood alone was examined, since thyroid tissue, which constituted the primary lesion, could not be accessed. Compared with newly diagnosed patients, patients with persistent Graves' disease had lower TCR Shannon entropy and fewer highly expanded clones, which suggests clonal expansion. Persistent disease showed preferential use of TRBV28, TRBJ1-2 and TRBJ2-5, whereas newly diagnosed disease favored TRBV20-1 and TRBJ2-1.

The receptor library was made with multiplex PCR. The reads were generated on an Illumina HiSeq 4000. CDR3 regions were amplified by Arm-PCR with iRepertoire HTBI primers to construct TCR beta libraries. Before sequencing, the PCR products went through gel purification. The authors processed their data as follows. Gene usage analysis of CDR3 amino acid clonotypes used the roughly 62 TRBV and 12 to 15 TRBJ segments found across samples. COPE and FqMerger were used to merge the filtered high-quality paired reads into contigs. BLAST was used to align contigs to IMGT TRBV, TRBD and TRBJ reference genes, and CDR3 was defined according to IMGT. Any clonotype with a frequency above 0.1% was counted as a highly expanded clone. Shannon entropy served as the measure of repertoire diversity, while the Gini coefficient captured V-J evenness. A clonotype found in more than one individual was treated as public. Through fastp at Q25 and MiXCR, TCRdb rebuilt clones from the public reads, retaining in-frame beta chains. Identical CDR3 protein sequences are pooled into one entry, listed with their most common genes and DNA. The V and J calls were not made by the authors but by TCRdb's processing. For this sample there are 520,000 or so distinct CDR3 sequences; 12% appear just once. The ten largest account for about 8.3% of the sample.

Including cysteine and phenylalanine, the CDR3 has 13 amino acids. CDR3 DNA is the only sequence kept; it has 39 bases, read in frame from the first base. V drops 3 bases and J drops 4 bases, leaving 7 bases in between. In the germline V gene, CDR1 corresponds to SGHAT and CDR2 to FQNNGV. Per the publication, the time point label means: newly diagnosed GD, antithyroid drugs for less than 3 months. RNA was extracted from PBMCs in TRIzol for both TCR sequencing and RNA sequencing. The diagnosis of Graves' disease was made according to American Thyroid Association guidelines. Patients were recruited from an endocrinology department in Xi'an, China. From each patient, around 9 milliliters of peripheral blood was collected into an EDTA anticoagulant tube. Ficoll Paque Plus density gradient separation was used to isolate PBMCs, and no further T cell sorting was done. An Agilent 2100 Bioanalyzer and agarose gel were used to check RNA quality, while a NanoDrop 2000 measured RNA concentration.

These records were also assigned to another study, of T cells in Graves' hyperthyroidism and ophthalmopathy. As the second publication notes: Graves' hyperthyroidism was defined as stable when no progression to ophthalmopathy occurred over 18 months of follow-up. Hyperthyroidism patients were newly diagnosed, with disease duration under 2 months, and aged 18 to 65 years. Any patient with an uncontrolled infection, another autoimmune disease, pregnancy or lactation was excluded. Diagnoses were established on the basis of clinical symptoms, serum thyroxine and TRAb, thyroid ultrasound, and orbital computed tomography. The first round of RT-PCR for the TCR CDR3 was performed with the HTBI primer set and the Qiagen OneStep RT-PCR kit. Most expanded thyroid clonotypes (frequency above 0.001) were also detected in blood, suggesting blood repertoires may reflect thyroid immune responses. A model built on a 13 V-J signature distinguished ophthalmopathy from stable hyperthyroidism, reaching approximately 89% sensitivity and around 81% specificity in cross-validation and 80%/75% in testing. In validation, the model predicted progression to ophthalmopathy with 55% to 71% sensitivity and about 73% specificity, a median of 6.5 months before onset. To identify TCR V-J signatures that set the groups apart, the researchers used a discovery cohort of 90 to 100 patients, made up of about 44 with Graves' ophthalmopathy and about 55 with stable Graves' hyperthyroidism. Whether ophthalmopathy could be predicted prospectively was tested in an independent validation cohort made up of about 20 hyperthyroidism patients plus 17 patients who later progressed to ophthalmopathy. The roughly 91 discovery patients were randomly divided into training and test sets at a 7:3 ratio. The study also compared thyroid tissue and blood T-cell repertoires from 5 to 7 Graves' hyperthyroidism patients. After blood sampling, hyperthyroidism patients were treated with methimazole at a starting dose of 30 mg daily, and ophthalmopathy patients were treated with high-dose intravenous methylprednisolone. The libraries were constructed in a second round of multiplex PCR and then size-selected and purified. Paired-end sequencing of the libraries was performed with 100 bp reads on an Illumina HiSeq2000. SOAPnuke was used to process the raw data, throwing out any read that contained adapters or uncalled bases, had a mean Phred below 15, or lacked an exact constant-primer or identifier match. COPE v1.2.5 was used to merge high-quality paired reads, and clonotypes were defined as unique nucleotide sequences. MiTCR v1.1 was used to align the clonotypes against IMGT TRBV, TRBD and TRBJ reference segments. The analysis included only V-J combinations with a frequency above 0.0001, which together covered more than 99% of the repertoires. The TCS score was defined as the ratio of F50 (clonal expansion) to E x V (chaos), calculated using BLOSUM62-based TCRdist between CDR3 peptides within each V-J. Welch's t-statistics and random forest reduced just over 500 V-J features to around 14, which were used in a naive Bayes classifier (R e1071). Sample size was not statistically predetermined, and blinding of investigators to group allocation was not performed. The paper describes TCR Vbeta CDR3 sequencing of 135 peripheral blood samples, made up of 40 to 45 ophthalmopathy patients, roughly 75 hyperthyroidism patients and roughly 17 progressor patients.

The chain was built from TRBV11-2 and TRBJ1-5; the D gene lacks a confident call. The sequence derives from a woman aged 25-40 years with Graves disease. Donor details come from another sample of the same person, matched by shared clones. This sample comprised peripheral blood mononuclear cells (PBMCs), obtained at new diagnosis, from a patient treated with antithyroid drugs. This receptor has the CDR3 CASSLAENQPQHF. The base sequence is TGTGCCAGCAGCTTGGCGGAAAATCAGCCCCAGCATTTT.